The following is a TCR beta chain sequence with its context. No antigen is known for it. It was after nine to eleven days of culture that CD4+ T cells were isolated. Infection with SARS-CoV-2 occurred in the person between March and December 2020, and PCR confirmed it. Vaccine administered to participants consisted of two doses of either BNT162b2 or mRNA-1273. The data stem from a study of vaccination effects on CD4 cells after COVID-19. For the study at large: A few patients who were convalescent were sampled early, at day +14, and again late after vaccination. The median interval between the second dose and post-vaccine sampling was 72 days.

Repertoires were generated with immunoSEQ multiplex PCR, while TCRdb's copy carries only in-frame clones and drops some. Of 40,000 to 45,000 clones in the sample, about 80% were seen once. Trimming at V came to 1 base and at J to 3 bases, leaving 8 bases not matched to a gene. This CDR3 is 16 amino acids long. The germline V gene has CDR1 SGHRS and CDR2 YFSETQ. The chain couples TRBV5-1 to TRBJ2-3, with 7 bases matching TRBD2. The sequences come from CD4+ T cells from PBMCs cultured without peptide, collected after COVID-19 vaccination. The clonotype was recovered from a human donor who had a prior SARS-CoV-2 infection. The CDR3: CASSLSVGGSTDTQYF. The CDR3 coding sequence is TGCGCCAGCAGCTTGTCTGTGGGAGGGTCGACAGATACGCAGTATTTT.